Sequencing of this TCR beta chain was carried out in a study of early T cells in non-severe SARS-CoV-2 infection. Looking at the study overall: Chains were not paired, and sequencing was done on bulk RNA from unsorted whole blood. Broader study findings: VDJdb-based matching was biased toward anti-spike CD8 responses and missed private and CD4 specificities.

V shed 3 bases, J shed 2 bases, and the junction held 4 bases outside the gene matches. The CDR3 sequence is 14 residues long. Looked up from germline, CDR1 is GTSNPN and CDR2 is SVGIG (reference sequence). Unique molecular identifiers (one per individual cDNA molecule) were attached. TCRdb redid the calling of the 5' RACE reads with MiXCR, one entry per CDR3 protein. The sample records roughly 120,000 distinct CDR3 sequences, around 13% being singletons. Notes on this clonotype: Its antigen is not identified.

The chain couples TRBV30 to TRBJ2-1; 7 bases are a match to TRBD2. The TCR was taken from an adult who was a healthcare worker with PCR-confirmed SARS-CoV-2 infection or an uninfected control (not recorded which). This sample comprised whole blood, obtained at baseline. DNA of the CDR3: TGTGCCTGGAGCAACGGGAGGACCTACAATGAGCAGTTCTTC. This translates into CAWSNGRTYNEQFF.